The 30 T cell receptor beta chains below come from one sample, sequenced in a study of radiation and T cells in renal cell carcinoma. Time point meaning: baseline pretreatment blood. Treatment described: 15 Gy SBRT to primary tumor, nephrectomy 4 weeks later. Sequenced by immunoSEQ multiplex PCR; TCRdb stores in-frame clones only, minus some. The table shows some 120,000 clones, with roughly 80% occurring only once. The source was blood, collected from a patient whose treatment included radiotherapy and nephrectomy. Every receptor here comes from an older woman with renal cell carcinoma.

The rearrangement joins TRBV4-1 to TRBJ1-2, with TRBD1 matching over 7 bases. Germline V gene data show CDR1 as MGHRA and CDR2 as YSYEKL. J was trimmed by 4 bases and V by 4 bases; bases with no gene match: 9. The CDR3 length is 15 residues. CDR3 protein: CASSPRQGDFYGYTF. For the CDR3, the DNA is TGCGCCAGCAGCCCTCGACAGGGCGATTTCTATGGCTACACCTTC.

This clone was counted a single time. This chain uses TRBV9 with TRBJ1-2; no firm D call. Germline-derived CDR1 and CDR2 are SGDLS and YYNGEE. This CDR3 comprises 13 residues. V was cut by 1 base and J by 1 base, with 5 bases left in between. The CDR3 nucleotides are TGTGCCAGCAGCGTACTGGGTAACTATGGCTACACCTTC. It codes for CASSVLGNYGYTF.

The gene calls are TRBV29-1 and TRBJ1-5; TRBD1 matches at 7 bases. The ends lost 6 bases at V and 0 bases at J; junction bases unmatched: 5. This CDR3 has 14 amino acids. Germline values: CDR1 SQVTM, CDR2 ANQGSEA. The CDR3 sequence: CSVRQGPSNQPQHF. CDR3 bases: TGCAGCGTCCGACAGGGCCCTAGCAATCAGCCCCAGCATTTT.

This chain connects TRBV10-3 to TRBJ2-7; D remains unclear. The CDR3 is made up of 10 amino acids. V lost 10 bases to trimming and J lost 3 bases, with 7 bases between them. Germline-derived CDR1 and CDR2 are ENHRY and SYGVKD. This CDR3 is CATQDYEQYF. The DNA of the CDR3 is TGTGCCACCCAGGACTACGAGCAGTACTTC.

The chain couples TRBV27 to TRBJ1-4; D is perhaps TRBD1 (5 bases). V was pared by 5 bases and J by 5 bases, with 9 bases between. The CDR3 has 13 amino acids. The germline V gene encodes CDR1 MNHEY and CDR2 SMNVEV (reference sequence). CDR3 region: CASSRGDNEKLFF. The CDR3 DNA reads TGTGCCAGCAGTCGGGGCGACAATGAAAAACTGTTTTTT.

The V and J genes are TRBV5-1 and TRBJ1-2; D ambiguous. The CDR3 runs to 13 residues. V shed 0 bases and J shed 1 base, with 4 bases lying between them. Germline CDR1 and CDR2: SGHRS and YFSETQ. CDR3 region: CASSLGVNYGYTF. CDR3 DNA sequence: TGCGCCAGCAGCTTGGGGGTTAACTATGGCTACACCTTC.

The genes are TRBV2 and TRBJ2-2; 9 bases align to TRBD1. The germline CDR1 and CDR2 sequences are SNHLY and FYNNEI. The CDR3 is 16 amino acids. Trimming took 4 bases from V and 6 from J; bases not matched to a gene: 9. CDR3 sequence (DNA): TGTGCCAGCAGTGTGTCCCGGGACAGGGTATCCGGGGAGCTGTTTTTT. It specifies CASSVSRDRVSGELFF.

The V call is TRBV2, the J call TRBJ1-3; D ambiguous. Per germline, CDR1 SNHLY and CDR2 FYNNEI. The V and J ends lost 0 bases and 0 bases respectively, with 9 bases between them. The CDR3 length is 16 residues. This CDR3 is CASSEAYGNSGNTIYF. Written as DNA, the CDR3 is TGTGCCAGCAGTGAAGCTTACGGGAACTCTGGAAACACCATATATTTT.

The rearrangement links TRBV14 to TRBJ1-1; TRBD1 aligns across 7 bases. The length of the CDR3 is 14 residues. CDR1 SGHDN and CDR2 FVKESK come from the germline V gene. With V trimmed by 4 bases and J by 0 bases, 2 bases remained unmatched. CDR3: CASSLGQMNTEAFF. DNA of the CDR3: TGTGCCAGCAGCCTGGGACAGATGAACACTGAAGCTTTCTTT.

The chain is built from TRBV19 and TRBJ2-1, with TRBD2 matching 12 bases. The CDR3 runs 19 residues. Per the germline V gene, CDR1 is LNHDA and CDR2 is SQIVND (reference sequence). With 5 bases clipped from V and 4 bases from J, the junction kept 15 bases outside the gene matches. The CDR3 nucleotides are TGTGCCAGTAGTCCGGCTCATTCTAGCGGGAGGGCCCTTTACAATGAGCAGTTCTTC. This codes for CASSPAHSSGRALYNEQFF.

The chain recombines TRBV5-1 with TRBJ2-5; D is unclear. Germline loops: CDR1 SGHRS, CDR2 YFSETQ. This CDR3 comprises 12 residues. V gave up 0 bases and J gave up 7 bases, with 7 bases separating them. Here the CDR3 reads CASSLDRGTQYF. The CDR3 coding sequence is TGCGCCAGCAGCTTGGATAGAGGGACCCAGTACTTC.

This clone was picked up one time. CDR3 residues: CAWSGTANQPQHF. In DNA, the CDR3 is TGTGCCTGGAGCGGGACAGCTAATCAGCCCCAGCATTTT. The chain joins TRBV30 to TRBJ1-5; TRBD1 matches at 7 bases. The CDR3 has 13 residues. Unmatched junction bases numbered 3, after V lost 3 bases and J lost 4 bases. Looked up from germline, CDR1 is GTSNPN and CDR2 is SVGIG (reference sequence).

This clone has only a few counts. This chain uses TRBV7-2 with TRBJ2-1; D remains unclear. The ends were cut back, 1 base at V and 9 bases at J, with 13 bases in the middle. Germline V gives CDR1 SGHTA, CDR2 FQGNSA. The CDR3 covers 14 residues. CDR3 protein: CASSLGVAGSEQFF. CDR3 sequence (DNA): TGTGCCAGCAGCTTAGGGGTAGCAGGAAGTGAGCAGTTCTTC.

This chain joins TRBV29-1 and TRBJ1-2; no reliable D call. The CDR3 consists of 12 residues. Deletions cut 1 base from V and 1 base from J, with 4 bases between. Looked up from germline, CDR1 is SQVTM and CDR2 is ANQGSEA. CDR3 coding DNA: TGCAGCGTTGAAGGGGATAACTATGGCTACACCTTC. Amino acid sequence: CSVEGDNYGYTF.

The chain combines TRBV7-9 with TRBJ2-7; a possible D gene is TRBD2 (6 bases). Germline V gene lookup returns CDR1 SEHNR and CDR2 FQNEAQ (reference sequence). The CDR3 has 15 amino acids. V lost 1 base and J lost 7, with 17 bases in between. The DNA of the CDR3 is TGTGCCAGCAGCTTAGTCCCAGCGGGCCTTTTTGAGCAGTACTTC. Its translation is CASSLVPAGLFEQYF.

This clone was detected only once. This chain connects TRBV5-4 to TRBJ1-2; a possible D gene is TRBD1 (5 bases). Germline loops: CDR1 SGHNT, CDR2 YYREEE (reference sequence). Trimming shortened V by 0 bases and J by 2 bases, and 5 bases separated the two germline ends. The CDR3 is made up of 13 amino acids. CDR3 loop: CASSLDRNYGYTF. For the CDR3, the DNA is TGTGCCAGCAGCTTGGACAGGAACTATGGCTACACCTTC. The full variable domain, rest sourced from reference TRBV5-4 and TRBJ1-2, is ETGVTQSPTHLIKTRGQQVTLRCSSQSGHNTVSWYQQALGQGPQFIFQYYREEENGRGNFPPRFSGLQFPNYSSELNVNALELDDSALYLCASSLDRNYGYTFGSGTRLTVV.

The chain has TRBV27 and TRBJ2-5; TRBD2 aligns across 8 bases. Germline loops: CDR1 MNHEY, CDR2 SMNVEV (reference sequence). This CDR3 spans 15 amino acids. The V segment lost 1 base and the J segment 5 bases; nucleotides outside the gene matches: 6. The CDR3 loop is CASSLLGGGRETQYF. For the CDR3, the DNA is TGTGCCAGCAGTTTATTAGGTGGCGGGAGGGAGACCCAGTACTTC.

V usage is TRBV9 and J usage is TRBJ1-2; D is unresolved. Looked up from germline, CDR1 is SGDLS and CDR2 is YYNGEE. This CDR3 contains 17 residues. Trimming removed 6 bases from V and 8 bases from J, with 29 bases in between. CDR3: CASTHTRDTSSDGGYTF. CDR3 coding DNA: TGTGCCAGCACCCATACGAGAGACACCTCCTCCGATGGGGGCTACACCTTC.

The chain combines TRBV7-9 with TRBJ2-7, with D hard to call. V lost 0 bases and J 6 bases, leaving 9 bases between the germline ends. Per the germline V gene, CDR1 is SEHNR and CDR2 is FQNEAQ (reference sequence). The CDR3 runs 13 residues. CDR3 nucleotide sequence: TGTGCCAGCAGCTTAGCGCTCCTTCGCGAGCAGTACTTC. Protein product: CASSLALLREQYF.

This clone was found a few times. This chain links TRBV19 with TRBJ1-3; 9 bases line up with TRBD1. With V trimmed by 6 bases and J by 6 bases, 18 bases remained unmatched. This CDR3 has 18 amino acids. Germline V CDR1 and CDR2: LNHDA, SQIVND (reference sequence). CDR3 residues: CASRERLRDRADKNTIYF. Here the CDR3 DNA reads TGTGCCAGTAGAGAGCGTCTCCGGGACAGGGCAGACAAAAACACCATATATTTT.

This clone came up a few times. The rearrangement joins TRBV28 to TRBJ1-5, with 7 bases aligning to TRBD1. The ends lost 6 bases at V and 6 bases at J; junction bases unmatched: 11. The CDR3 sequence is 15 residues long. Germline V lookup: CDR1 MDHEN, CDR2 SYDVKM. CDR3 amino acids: CASSHDREEGQPQHF. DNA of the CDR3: TGTGCCAGCAGCCACGACAGGGAAGAAGGTCAGCCCCAGCATTTT.

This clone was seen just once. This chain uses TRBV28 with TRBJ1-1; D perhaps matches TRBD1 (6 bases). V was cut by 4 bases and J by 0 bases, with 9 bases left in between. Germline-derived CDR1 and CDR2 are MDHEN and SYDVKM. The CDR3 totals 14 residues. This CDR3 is CASSSWDMNTEAFF. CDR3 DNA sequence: TGTGCCAGCAGTTCGTGGGACATGAACACTGAAGCTTTCTTT. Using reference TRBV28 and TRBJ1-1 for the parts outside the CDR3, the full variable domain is DVKVTQSSRYLVKRTGEKVFLECVQDMDHENMFWYRQDPGLGLRLIYFSYDVKMKEKGDIPEGYSVSREKKERFSLILESASTNQTSMYLCASSSWDMNTEAFFGQGTRLTVV.

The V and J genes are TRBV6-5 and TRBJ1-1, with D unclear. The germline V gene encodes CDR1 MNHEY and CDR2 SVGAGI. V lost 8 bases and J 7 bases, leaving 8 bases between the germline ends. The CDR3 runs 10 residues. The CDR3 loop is CASLRLEAFF. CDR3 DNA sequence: TGTGCCAGCCTACGGCTTGAAGCTTTCTTT.

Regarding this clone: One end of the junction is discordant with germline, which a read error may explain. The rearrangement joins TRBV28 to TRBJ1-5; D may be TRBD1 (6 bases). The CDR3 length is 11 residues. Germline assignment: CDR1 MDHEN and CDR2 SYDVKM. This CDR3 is CASSYKGGKDF. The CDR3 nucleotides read TGTGCCAGCAGTTATAAGGGGGGGAAGGATTTT.

The CDR3 DNA is TGTGCCTGGAGTGATCTAGCGCGAAAGAGGGAGACCCAGTACTTC. Amino acid sequence: CAWSDLARKRETQYF. The genes are TRBV30 and TRBJ2-5; possibly TRBD2 for D (6 bases). Germline assignment: CDR1 GTSNPN and CDR2 SVGIG (reference sequence). Between the trimmed V and J ends, which lost 1 base and 5 bases, there was a span of 17 bases. The CDR3 is made up of 15 amino acids.

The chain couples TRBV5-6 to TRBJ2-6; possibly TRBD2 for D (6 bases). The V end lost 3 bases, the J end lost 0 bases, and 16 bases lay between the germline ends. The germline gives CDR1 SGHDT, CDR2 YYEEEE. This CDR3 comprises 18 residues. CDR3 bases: TGTGCCAGCAGCTCGAGGAGGGTGTTTAGCTCTGGGGCCAACGTCCTGACTTTC. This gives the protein CASSSRRVFSSGANVLTF. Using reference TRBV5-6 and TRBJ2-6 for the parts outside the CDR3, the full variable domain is DAGVTQSPTHLIKTRGQQVTLRCSPKSGHDTVSWYQQALGQGPQFIFQYYEEEERQRGNFPDRFSGHQFPNYSSELNVNALLLGDSALYLCASSSRRVFSSGANVLTFGAGSRLTVL.

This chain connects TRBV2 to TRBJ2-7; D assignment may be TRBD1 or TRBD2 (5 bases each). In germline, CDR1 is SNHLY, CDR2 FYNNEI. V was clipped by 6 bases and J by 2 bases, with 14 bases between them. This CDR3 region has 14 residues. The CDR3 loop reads CASSKPGTTYEQYF. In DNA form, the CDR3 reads TGTGCCAGCAGCAAACCCGGGACGACCTACGAGCAGTACTTC. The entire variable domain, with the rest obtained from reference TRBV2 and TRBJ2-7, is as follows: EPEVTQTPSHQVTQMGQEVILRCVPISNHLYFYWYRQILGQKVEFLVSFYNNEISEKSEIFDDQFSVERPDGSNFTLKIRSTKLEDSAMYFCASSKPGTTYEQYFGPGTRLTVT.

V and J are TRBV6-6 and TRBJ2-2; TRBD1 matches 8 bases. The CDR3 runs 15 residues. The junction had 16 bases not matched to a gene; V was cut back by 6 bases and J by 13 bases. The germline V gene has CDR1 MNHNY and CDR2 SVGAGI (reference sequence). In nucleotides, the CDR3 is TGTGCCAGCAGAGGACTCCAGGGGGCGGTGATTCGGCTGTTTTTT. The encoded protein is CASRGLQGAVIRLFF.

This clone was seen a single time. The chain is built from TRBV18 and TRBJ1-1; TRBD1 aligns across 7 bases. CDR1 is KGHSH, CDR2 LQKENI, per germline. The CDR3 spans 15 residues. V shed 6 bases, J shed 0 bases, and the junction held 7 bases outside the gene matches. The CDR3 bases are TGTGCCAGCTCTCAGGGACAGCCCCTGAACACTGAAGCTTTCTTT. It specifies CASSQGQPLNTEAFF.

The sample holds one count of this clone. CDR3 DNA sequence: TGTGCCAGCGCCCTGGGAGGGGAGACTGGAAACACCATATATTTT. Translating gives CASALGGETGNTIYF. V is TRBV25-1 and J is TRBJ1-3, with D maybe TRBD1 (5 bases). Germline V lookup: CDR1 MGHDK, CDR2 SYGVNS. With 8 bases removed from V and 2 bases from J, the gap between germline ends came to 16 bases. The CDR3 totals 15 residues.